The next 21 T cell receptor beta chains were all read from a single sample in a study of T cells expressing NK-cell markers. TCRdb re-called the 5' RACE reads, yielding one record per CDR3 amino acid sequence without DNA. This repertoire comprises under 500,000 distinct CDR3 sequences; its ten largest clones make up under 7.5%. Sequencing was carried out using blood T cells: a sorted CD56 or NKG2C T cell subset, CD4+ or CD8+ T cells, or bulk PBMC T cells (not recorded which). These receptors were collected from a woman between 18 and 75 years old in good health.

The V and J genes are TRBV6-2 or TRBV6-3 and TRBJ2-5; the TCRdb call, TRBD2, lacks DNA for checking. The V gene's germline CDR1 is MNHEY and CDR2 SVGEGT. This CDR3 is 14 amino acids long. The CDR3 loop reads CASSPAARGETQYF.

The V gene is TRBV10-3, the J gene TRBJ1-1. This CDR3 is 14 amino acids long. Per germline, CDR1 ENHRY and CDR2 SYGVKD. CDR3 sequence: CAISDLNLNTEAFF.

This sequence joins TRBV12-3 or TRBV12-4 and TRBJ2-3; TCRdb names TRBD1, which stays unverified in the absence of DNA. This CDR3 spans 15 amino acids. CDR3 residues: CASSWAGPSTDTQYF.

The chain links TRBV29-1 to TRBJ2-3. This CDR3 is built from 13 residues. Germline loops: CDR1 SQVTM, CDR2 ANQGSEA. The CDR3: CSVEDTSTDTQYF.

This chain links TRBV12-3 or TRBV12-4 with TRBJ2-7; the D call from TCRdb, TRBD2, cannot be confirmed without DNA. This CDR3 contains 16 residues. The CDR3 protein is CASSPQLAGGSYEQYF.

V and J are TRBV29-1 and TRBJ1-1; TCRdb proposes TRBD1, but this gene call is untestable without DNA. Looked up from germline, CDR1 is SQVTM and CDR2 is ANQGSEA. This CDR3 has 15 amino acids. CDR3 sequence reads: CSVDGVAGLNTEAFF.

The chain recombines TRBV7-2 with TRBJ2-7; TCRdb proposes TRBD1, but this gene call is untestable without DNA. Germline loops: CDR1 SGHTA, CDR2 FQGNSA. The CDR3 is 13 amino acids. The CDR3 loop reads CASSIGQIYEQYF.

The chain is built from TRBV11-2 and TRBJ2-1; TCRdb names TRBD2, which stays unverified in the absence of DNA. The CDR3 sequence is 15 residues long. Germline loops: CDR1 SGHAT, CDR2 FQNNGV. CDR3 in amino acids: CASRRLAATYNEQFF.

The J gene is TRBJ2-7, the V gene TRBV19; the TRBD1 assignment by TCRdb is unverifiable without DNA. Germline V gene data show CDR1 as LNHDA and CDR2 as SQIVND (reference sequence). The CDR3 runs 14 residues. The CDR3 loop is CASSPRVHTYEQYF. Using reference TRBV19 and TRBJ2-7 for the parts outside the CDR3, the full variable domain is DGGITQSPKYLFRKEGQNVTLSCEQNLNHDAMYWYRQDPGQGLRLIYYSQIVNDFQKGDIAEGYSVSREKKESFPLTVTSAQKNPTAFYLCASSPRVHTYEQYFGPGTRLTVT.

The V and J genes are TRBV20-1 and TRBJ2-5; absent DNA, TCRdb's TRBD1 call cannot be checked. The CDR3 loop spans 14 amino acids. From germline, CDR1 is DFQATT and CDR2 SNEGSKA (reference sequence). The CDR3 sequence is CSARGGGGLETQYF.

This rearrangement joins TRBV21-1 to TRBJ2-1; checking the TCRdb D call of TRBD2 is not possible without DNA. TRBV21-1 is shown as a pseudogene. CDR3 length: 13 residues. The CDR3 sequence: CAKVAGEDNEQFF.

The V call is TRBV18, the J call TRBJ2-1; TCRdb proposes TRBD2, but this gene call is untestable without DNA. The CDR3 is 12 amino acids. Germline CDR1 is KGHSH and CDR2 is LQKENI. CDR3: CAGEDGRDEQFF.

The chain carries TRBV15 and TRBJ2-1. CDR3 size: 12 residues. Germline V lookup: CDR1 LNHNV, CDR2 YYDKDF (reference sequence). Here the CDR3 reads CATSRERDEQFF.

This chain connects TRBV12-3 or TRBV12-4 to TRBJ2-1. CDR3 length: 13 amino acids. The CDR3 loop is CASSLAGSEEQFF.

The rearrangement uses TRBV20-1 and TRBJ2-7; the D call from TCRdb, TRBD2, cannot be confirmed without DNA. The CDR3 sequence is 12 residues long. The germline V gene has CDR1 DFQATT and CDR2 SNEGSKA (reference sequence). This CDR3 is CSPQGPRGEQYF.

The chain has TRBV7-9 and TRBJ2-1. Germline V lookup: CDR1 SEHNR, CDR2 FQNEAQ (reference sequence). The CDR3 is made up of 13 amino acids. CDR3 sequence reads: CASSLAWVGEQFF.

This sequence joins TRBV29-1 and TRBJ1-2; TCRdb reports TRBD1, a call that lacks DNA to check it against. Germline CDR1 SQVTM, CDR2 ANQGSEA. This CDR3 is 12 amino acids long. The chain's CDR3 is CSVRGSYYGYTF.

The chain combines TRBV18 with TRBJ2-1; TCRdb indicates TRBD2, and absent DNA this call remains unverified. The CDR3 is 17 residues long. Germline CDR1 is KGHSH and CDR2 is LQKENI. CDR3 protein: CASSLYPGTSGYNEQFF.

The V gene is TRBV20-1, the J gene TRBJ1-6. This CDR3 has 13 residues. CDR1 DFQATT and CDR2 SNEGSKA come from the germline V gene (reference sequence). This CDR3 reads CSASEVLNSPLHF.

The chain couples TRBV20-1 to TRBJ1-1; TCRdb's D gene call, TRBD1, goes unchecked for lack of DNA. CDR1 DFQATT and CDR2 SNEGSKA come from the germline V gene (reference sequence). The CDR3 spans 11 residues. CDR3 region: CSALQGTEAFF.

This sequence joins TRBV20-1 and TRBJ2-7; TCRdb picks TRBD2, but there is no DNA to check that call. This CDR3 has 15 residues. Germline CDR1 DFQATT, CDR2 SNEGSKA (reference sequence). The CDR3 sequence: CSARAVSGTAHEQYF.